This TCR beta chain was sequenced in a study of T cell changes during pregnancy in multiple sclerosis. Germline values: CDR1 MDHEN, CDR2 SYDVKM. V was trimmed by 6 bases and J by 9 bases, leaving 18 bases between them. The CDR3 consists of 14 residues. TCRdb's table, derived via immunoSEQ multiplex PCR, lists solely in-frame clones and lacks some. The sample holds around 57,000 clones, around 92% seen once. The chain links TRBV28 to TRBJ2-1; perhaps TRBD1 as D (6 bases). The clonotype comes from a female donor in good health, enrolled as a control in a pregnancy study. The sample here was CD4+ T cells from peripheral blood mononuclear cells, taken after pregnancy. CDR3: CASSLDSLPSEQFF. As DNA, the CDR3 is TGTGCCAGCAGCTTGGACAGCCTACCTTCTGAGCAGTTCTTC.